This T cell receptor beta chain derives from a study of beta chain features in type 1 diabetes. From germline, CDR1 is MNHEY and CDR2 SMNVEV (reference sequence). V gave up 4 bases and J gave up 1 base; unmatched junction bases: 2. The CDR3 totals 15 residues. This clone was seen a few times. Its antigen is currently unknown. What was sequenced were expressed TCRB transcripts, since all of the isolated RNA had been reverse transcribed. Assay used: immunoSEQ multiplex PCR; TCRdb lists only in-frame clones, some missing. The data contain 300,000 to 350,000 clones, around 7.6% of them singletons. The study's findings and limits: VDJ junctions in type 1 diabetes patients carried more deletions and fewer insertions.

The chain is built from TRBV27 and TRBJ2-7; 12 bases match TRBD2. The sample comprised central memory CD4+ T cells from blood. This TCR was sampled from a woman aged 18-29 years in good health. The CDR3 nucleotides are TGTGCCAGCAGTTATCTAGCGGGAGGGTCCTACGAGCAGTACTTC. Protein sequence: CASSYLAGGSYEQYF.